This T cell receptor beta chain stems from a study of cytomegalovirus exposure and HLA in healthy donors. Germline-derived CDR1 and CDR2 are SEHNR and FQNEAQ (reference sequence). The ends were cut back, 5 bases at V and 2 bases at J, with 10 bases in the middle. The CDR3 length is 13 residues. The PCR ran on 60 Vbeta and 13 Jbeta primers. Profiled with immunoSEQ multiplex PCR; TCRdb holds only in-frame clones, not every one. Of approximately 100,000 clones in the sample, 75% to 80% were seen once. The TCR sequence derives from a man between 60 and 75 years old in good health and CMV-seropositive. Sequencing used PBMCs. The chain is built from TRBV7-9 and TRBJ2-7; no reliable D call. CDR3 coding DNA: TGTGCCAGCAGCGCCAGGAATCCCTACGAGCAGTACTTC. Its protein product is CASSARNPYEQYF.